Listed below are T cell receptor beta chains from one sample, sequenced in a study of T cell changes during pregnancy in multiple sclerosis. Using immunoSEQ multiplex PCR, the repertoire was profiled, and TCRdb retains in-frame clones only, with some absent. This table holds around 50,000 clones, around 91% found once. Specimen: CD8+ T cells from peripheral blood mononuclear cells, collected in the second trimester of pregnancy. Receptor source: a female donor with multiple sclerosis, enrolled in a pregnancy study. CDR3s include the opening cysteine and the closing phenylalanine or tryptophan. The D gene is left open where the match is weak. Rows may omit the clone size; those that give it use once, few, many or a size class.

j_call: TRBJ1-2; v_call: TRBV5-8; d_call: -; clone_size: large; cdr3_aa: CASSHSYGYTF; cdr3_nt: TGTGCCAGCAGTCACAGCTATGGCTACACCTTC
j_call: TRBJ2-7; v_call: TRBV7-9; d_call: TRBD2; clone_size: once; cdr3_aa: CASEGSGQRDTYEQYF; cdr3_nt: TGTGCCAGCGAAGGTTCAGGGCAGCGGGATACCTACGAGCAGTACTTC
j_call: TRBJ2-3; v_call: TRBV9; d_call: TRBD2; clone_size: -; cdr3_aa: CASSVAGSGGGTDTQYF; cdr3_nt: TGTGCCAGCAGCGTAGCGGGTTCCGGGGGGGGGACCGATACGCAGTATTTT
j_call: TRBJ2-7; v_call: TRBV19; d_call: TRBD1; clone_size: -; cdr3_aa: CASSIGSGTGYEQYF; cdr3_nt: TGTGCCAGTAGTATAGGTTCCGGGACAGGTTACGAGCAGTACTTC
j_call: TRBJ2-5; v_call: TRBV18; d_call: TRBD2; clone_size: -; cdr3_aa: CASSQGTTRDWVQETQYF; cdr3_nt: TGTGCCAGCTCACAGGGGACTACTCGAGACTGGGTTCAAGAGACCCAGTACTTC
j_call: TRBJ1-3; v_call: TRBV27; d_call: -; clone_size: once; cdr3_aa: CASGDGGAGNTIYF; cdr3_nt: TGTGCCAGTGGGGATGGGGGCGCTGGAAACACCATATATTTT
j_call: TRBJ2-7; v_call: TRBV9; d_call: -; clone_size: -; cdr3_aa: CASSVGWQGYEQYF; cdr3_nt: TGTGCCAGCAGCGTAGGTTGGCAGGGGTACGAGCAGTACTTC
j_call: TRBJ1-1; v_call: TRBV19; d_call: -; clone_size: -; cdr3_aa: CASSIDPAGAGTEAFF; cdr3_nt: TGTGCCAGTAGTATAGATCCCGCGGGAGCGGGCACTGAAGCTTTCTTT
j_call: TRBJ2-7; v_call: TRBV11-2; d_call: -; clone_size: -; cdr3_aa: CASSATGLPYEQYF; cdr3_nt: TGTGCCAGCAGCGCCACAGGGCTGCCCTACGAGCAGTACTTC
j_call: TRBJ2-3; v_call: TRBV5-1; d_call: -; clone_size: once; cdr3_aa: CASSLGGLREQYF; cdr3_nt: TGCGCCAGCAGCTTGGGGGGTCTGCGGGAGCAGTATTTT
j_call: TRBJ1-2; v_call: TRBV4-1; d_call: TRBD1; clone_size: -; cdr3_aa: CASSQALTGQGYGYTF; cdr3_nt: TGCGCCAGCAGCCAAGCTTTAACGGGACAGGGGTATGGCTACACCTTC
j_call: TRBJ2-1; v_call: TRBV29-1; d_call: TRBD1; clone_size: -; cdr3_aa: CSVDLGQRYNEQFF; cdr3_nt: TGCAGCGTCGATTTGGGACAGCGGTACAATGAGCAGTTCTTC
j_call: TRBJ2-1; v_call: TRBV6-5; d_call: -; clone_size: -; cdr3_aa: CASSYGRGFGYNEQFF; cdr3_nt: TGTGCCAGCAGTTACGGTAGAGGGTTCGGATACAATGAGCAGTTCTTC
j_call: TRBJ2-7; v_call: TRBV19; d_call: -; clone_size: -; cdr3_aa: CASSIRLTSYEQYF; cdr3_nt: TGTGCCAGTAGTATCAGACTCACCTCCTACGAGCAGTACTTC
j_call: TRBJ1-1; v_call: TRBV5-1; d_call: -; clone_size: -; cdr3_aa: CASSLGPGSGTEAFF; cdr3_nt: TGCGCCAGCAGCTTGGGACCGGGGTCGGGCACTGAAGCTTTCTTT
j_call: TRBJ2-2; v_call: TRBV7-8; d_call: -; clone_size: -; cdr3_aa: CASSLEIGGELFF; cdr3_nt: TGTGCCAGCAGCTTAGAGATCGGCGGGGAGCTGTTTTTT
j_call: TRBJ1-2; v_call: TRBV5-1; d_call: -; clone_size: -; cdr3_aa: CASSLAGEGDSRYTF; cdr3_nt: TGCGCCAGCAGCTTGGCCGGAGAGGGGGATAGTCGCTACACCTTC
j_call: TRBJ1-1; v_call: TRBV7-3; d_call: -; clone_size: -; cdr3_aa: CASSFLGQSNTEAFF; cdr3_nt: TGTGCCAGCAGTTTCCTAGGACAGTCGAACACTGAAGCTTTCTTT
j_call: TRBJ2-7; v_call: TRBV4-2; d_call: TRBD1; clone_size: once; cdr3_aa: CASSQADRGLEQYF; cdr3_nt: TGTGCCAGCAGCCAAGCCGACAGGGGCCTCGAGCAGTACTTC
j_call: TRBJ2-2; v_call: TRBV9; d_call: -; clone_size: -; cdr3_aa: CASSAPTSRGAGDDGELFF; cdr3_nt: TGTGCCAGCAGCGCCCCAACCTCTCGGGGGGCGGGTGATGACGGGGAGCTGTTTTTT
j_call: TRBJ2-1; v_call: TRBV20-1; d_call: -; clone_size: -; cdr3_aa: CSARETGNPFF; cdr3_nt: TGCAGTGCTAGGGAAACAGGGAACCCATTCTTC
j_call: TRBJ2-7; v_call: TRBV30; d_call: -; clone_size: -; cdr3_aa: CAWSVLSSVDSYEQYF; cdr3_nt: TGTGCCTGGAGTGTACTTTCTAGCGTGGACTCCTACGAGCAGTACTTC
j_call: TRBJ1-1; v_call: TRBV5-1; d_call: -; clone_size: -; cdr3_aa: CASSLGQMNTEAFF; cdr3_nt: TGCGCCAGCAGCCTCGGACAAATGAACACTGAAGCTTTCTTT
j_call: TRBJ2-1; v_call: TRBV6-4; d_call: -; clone_size: once; cdr3_aa: CASSDEATRYNEQFF; cdr3_nt: TGTGCCAGCAGTGACGAGGCCACCCGCTACAATGAGCAGTTCTTC
j_call: TRBJ1-2; v_call: TRBV27; d_call: -; clone_size: -; cdr3_aa: CASSFTDSGPHTF; cdr3_nt: TGTGCCAGCAGTTTTACGGACTCCGGCCCCCACACCTTC
j_call: TRBJ2-7; v_call: TRBV19; d_call: TRBD1; clone_size: -; cdr3_aa: CASSRQGPKYEQYF; cdr3_nt: TGTGCCAGTAGTCGACAGGGCCCCAAATACGAGCAGTACTTC
j_call: TRBJ1-1; v_call: TRBV9; d_call: -; clone_size: -; cdr3_aa: CASSGGGGRRNTEAFF; cdr3_nt: TGTGCCAGCAGCGGAGGGGGGGGACGGAGGAACACTGAAGCTTTCTTT
j_call: TRBJ2-3; v_call: TRBV28; d_call: -; clone_size: -; cdr3_aa: CASTRVPGTDTQYF; cdr3_nt: TGTGCCAGCACTCGGGTCCCTGGCACAGATACGCAGTATTTT
j_call: TRBJ2-5; v_call: TRBV5-8; d_call: -; clone_size: -; cdr3_aa: CASSEGSETQYF; cdr3_nt: TGTGCCAGCAGTGAGGGATCGGAGACCCAGTACTTC
j_call: TRBJ2-7; v_call: TRBV2; d_call: -; clone_size: -; cdr3_aa: CASREEYF; cdr3_nt: TGTGCCTCCCGTGAGGAGTACTTC
j_call: TRBJ1-1; v_call: TRBV5-6; d_call: TRBD1; clone_size: -; cdr3_aa: CASSFTGQGGYTEAFF; cdr3_nt: TGTGCCAGCAGCTTTACGGGACAGGGGGGGTACACTGAAGCTTTCTTT
j_call: TRBJ1-1; v_call: TRBV18; d_call: -; clone_size: -; cdr3_aa: CASSRGNTEAFF; cdr3_nt: TGTGCCAGCTCACGAGGGAACACTGAAGCTTTCTTT
j_call: TRBJ1-2; v_call: TRBV5-1; d_call: TRBD1; clone_size: once; cdr3_aa: CASSFDRVFGYTF; cdr3_nt: TGCGCCAGCAGCTTCGACAGGGTTTTCGGCTACACCTTC
j_call: TRBJ2-5; v_call: TRBV7-7; d_call: -; clone_size: -; cdr3_aa: CASALDLRGGEETQYF; cdr3_nt: TGTGCTAGCGCCCTTGACCTACGAGGGGGAGAGGAGACCCAGTACTTC
j_call: TRBJ2-7; v_call: TRBV7-8; d_call: -; clone_size: -; cdr3_aa: CASSLRAGGYEQYF; cdr3_nt: TGTGCCAGCAGCTTAAGGGCAGGAGGTTACGAGCAGTACTTC
j_call: TRBJ2-7; v_call: TRBV9; d_call: -; clone_size: -; cdr3_aa: CASSVEGGRSYEQYF; cdr3_nt: TGTGCCAGCAGCGTAGAGGGTGGGAGGTCCTACGAGCAGTACTTC
j_call: TRBJ2-1; v_call: TRBV7-9; d_call: TRBD1; clone_size: -; cdr3_aa: CASSKTGGTTFYEQFF; cdr3_nt: TGTGCCAGCAGCAAGACAGGGGGGACTACATTCTATGAGCAGTTCTTC
j_call: TRBJ1-2; v_call: TRBV19; d_call: -; clone_size: -; cdr3_aa: CASSLTDYGYTF; cdr3_nt: TGTGCCAGTAGCCTGACAGACTATGGCTACACCTTC
j_call: TRBJ1-2; v_call: TRBV6-4; d_call: TRBD1; clone_size: -; cdr3_aa: CASSDTGVGNYGYTF; cdr3_nt: TGTGCCAGCAGTGACACAGGGGTTGGGAACTATGGCTACACCTTC
j_call: TRBJ2-1; v_call: TRBV9; d_call: TRBD2; clone_size: -; cdr3_aa: CASSGISGSSYNEQFF; cdr3_nt: TGTGCCAGCAGCGGGATTAGCGGGAGTTCCTACAATGAGCAGTTCTTC
j_call: TRBJ2-7; v_call: TRBV28; d_call: TRBD2; clone_size: -; cdr3_aa: CASSLVASGYEQYF; cdr3_nt: TGTGCCAGCAGTTTGGTTGCTAGCGGCTACGAGCAGTACTTC
j_call: TRBJ1-5; v_call: TRBV12-2; d_call: -; clone_size: once; cdr3_aa: CASRLGVRTGGPEAHNQPQHF; cdr3_nt: TGTGCAAGTCGCTTAGGCGTACGGACAGGGGGCCCCGAGGCCCACAATCAGCCCCAGCATTTT
j_call: TRBJ2-7; v_call: TRBV28; d_call: TRBD1; clone_size: -; cdr3_aa: CASSFLGQGYEQYF; cdr3_nt: TGTGCCAGCAGTTTTCTCGGACAGGGCTACGAGCAGTACTTC
j_call: TRBJ2-1; v_call: TRBV5-4; d_call: -; clone_size: once; cdr3_aa: CAITSFDSYNEQFF; cdr3_nt: TGTGCCATTACTTCCTTCGACTCCTACAATGAGCAGTTCTTC
j_call: TRBJ2-7; v_call: TRBV7-7; d_call: -; clone_size: -; cdr3_aa: CASSLEDGGMEDEQYF; cdr3_nt: TGTGCTAGCAGCTTGGAGGACGGTGGTATGGAGGACGAGCAGTACTTC
j_call: TRBJ2-5; v_call: TRBV15; d_call: -; clone_size: few; cdr3_aa: CATEAGQRQYF; cdr3_nt: TGTGCCACGGAAGCCGGACAGCGCCAGTACTTC
j_call: TRBJ2-7; v_call: TRBV7-9; d_call: TRBD2; clone_size: -; cdr3_aa: CASSRPGLADYEQYF; cdr3_nt: TGTGCCAGCAGCCGACCGGGACTAGCGGACTACGAGCAGTACTTC
j_call: TRBJ1-2; v_call: TRBV5-1; d_call: -; clone_size: -; cdr3_aa: CASSTAGGSYGYTF; cdr3_nt: TGCGCCAGCAGCACCGCGGGAGGCAGCTATGGCTACACCTTC
j_call: TRBJ2-1; v_call: TRBV6-5; d_call: -; clone_size: once; cdr3_aa: CASSPGGGEQFF; cdr3_nt: TGTGCCAGCAGCCCAGGTGGAGGTGAGCAGTTCTTC
j_call: TRBJ2-7; v_call: TRBV15; d_call: TRBD2; clone_size: -; cdr3_aa: CATSRDPGLAGDEQYF; cdr3_nt: TGTGCCACCAGCAGAGATCCCGGACTAGCGGGAGACGAGCAGTACTTC
j_call: TRBJ1-1; v_call: TRBV25-1; d_call: -; clone_size: -; cdr3_aa: CASSEYFVEQRGAFF; cdr3_nt: TGTGCCAGCAGTGAATATTTTGTAGAACAAAGGGGAGCTTTCTTT